The source of this T cell receptor beta chain is a study of blood T cell repertoires in COVID-19 (dated by TCRdb to about 2020). Turning to the overall study: The collaborator samples originated in the United States, Italy and Spain and spanned the acute and convalescent phases of COVID-19. Subjects who had been exposed to COVID-19, were actively infected with it, or had recovered from it provided the deeply sampled blood TCRbeta repertoires that made up the dataset. The samples were drawn from two sources: the first 160 participants of the ongoing ImmuneRACE study, and fewer than 1,500 subjects contributed by 6 global collaborators. Where available, HLA class I and class II types were taken from metadata supplied by the sample provider and were not determined by assay-based typing. The material from the prospective study consisted of cDNA or gDNA derived from T cells, B-cell-depleted T cells, or PBMCs. Nearly every sample came with metadata listing a de-identified subject ID, COVID-19 status, age in years and sex. The repertoires were released in a freely available public database meant as a resource for research on the immune response to SARS-CoV-2.

V is clipped by 2 bases and J by 5 bases, and the sequence between their germline boundaries is 3 bases long. The CDR3, from cysteine to phenylalanine, totals 12 residues. The sequence is cut down to CDR3 DNA, 36 bases in frame from base 1. The germline V gene supplies CDR1 SGHAT and CDR2 FQNNGV. General findings and caveats noted by the study authors: Clinical and demographic metadata were provided uncurated, with the amount varying by source and participant.

At one collaborating source in Seattle, patients were enrolled during active infection and were followed longitudinally through the course of disease. Collaborating institutions collected whole blood in K2EDTA tubes following their own protocols. For TCRbeta analysis, collaborators shipped samples in one of three forms: frozen whole blood, isolated PBMCs, or DNA extracted from either of those sample types. TCRbeta CDR3 regions were amplified from genomic DNA by means of the immunoSEQ Assay, a bias-controlled multiplex PCR. On the authors' methods: The number of nucleated cells in each sample was estimated from the amplification of reference gene primers within the assay. To quantify the absolute abundance of each unique TCRbeta CDR3 rearrangement, sequence reads were collapsed and filtered. For each sample, productive Simpson clonality was calculated by taking the square root of Simpson's diversity index across productive rearrangements. TCRdb took this table from immuneACCESS and kept in-frame rearrangements with V and J called. Such tables lack part of the clones; where checked against another copy, unresolved V genes explain under half of the gap, and the rest is unexplained. That table supplies the V and J calls and clone size; D and trimming were determined from the DNA. A total of approximately 320,000 clones appear in this sample, just under 90% of them only once. The ten biggest clones cover around 10% of the sample.

Comments on this clone: It lacks a known antigen. Base qualities were left out, and no much larger clone turns up one base away.

The sequence joins TRBV11-2 to TRBJ2-2, with the D gene too uncertain to name. The sequenced material came from peripheral blood. The sequence came from a woman aged 25 to 39 with COVID-19, enrolled during active disease. The CDR3 protein sequence reads: CASSLLTGELFF. The nucleotide sequence is TGTGCCAGCAGCTTACTTACCGGGGAGCTGTTTTTT.